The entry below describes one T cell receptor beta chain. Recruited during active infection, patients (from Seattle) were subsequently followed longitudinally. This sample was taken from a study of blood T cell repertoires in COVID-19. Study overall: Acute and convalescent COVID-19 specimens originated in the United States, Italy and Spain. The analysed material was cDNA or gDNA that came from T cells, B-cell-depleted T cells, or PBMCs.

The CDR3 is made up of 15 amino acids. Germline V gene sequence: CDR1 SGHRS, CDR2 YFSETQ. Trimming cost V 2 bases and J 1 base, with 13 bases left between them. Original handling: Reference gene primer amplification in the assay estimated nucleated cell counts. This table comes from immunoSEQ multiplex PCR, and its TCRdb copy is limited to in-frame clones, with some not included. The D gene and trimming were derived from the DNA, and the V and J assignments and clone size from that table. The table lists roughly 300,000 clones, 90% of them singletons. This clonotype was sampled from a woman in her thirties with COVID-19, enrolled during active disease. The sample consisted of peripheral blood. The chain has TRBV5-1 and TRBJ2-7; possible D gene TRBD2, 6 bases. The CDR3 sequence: CASSLGGVGSYEQYF. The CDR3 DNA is TGCGCCAGCAGCTTAGGCGGGGTAGGGTCCTACGAGCAGTACTTC.